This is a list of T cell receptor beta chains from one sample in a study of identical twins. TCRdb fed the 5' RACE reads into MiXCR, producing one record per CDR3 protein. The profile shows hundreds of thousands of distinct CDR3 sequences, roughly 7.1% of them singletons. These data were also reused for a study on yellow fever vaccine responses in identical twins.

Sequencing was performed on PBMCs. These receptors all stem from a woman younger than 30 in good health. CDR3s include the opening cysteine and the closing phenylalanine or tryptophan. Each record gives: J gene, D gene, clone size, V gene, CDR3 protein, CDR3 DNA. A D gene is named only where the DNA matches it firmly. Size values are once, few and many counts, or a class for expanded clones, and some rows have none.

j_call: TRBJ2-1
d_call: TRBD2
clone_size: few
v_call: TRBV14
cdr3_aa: CASSPTSGSILGGEQFF
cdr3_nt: TGTGCCAGCAGCCCGACTAGCGGGAGTATACTAGGGGGTGAGCAGTTCTTC

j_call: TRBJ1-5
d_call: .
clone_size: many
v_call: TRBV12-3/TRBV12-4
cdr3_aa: CASSLAGGVQPQHF
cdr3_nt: TGTGCCAGCAGTTTAGCGGGAGGGGTTCAGCCCCAGCATTTT

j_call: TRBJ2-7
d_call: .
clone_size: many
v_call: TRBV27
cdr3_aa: CASNDGNSYEQYF
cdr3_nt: TGTGCCAGCAACGACGGTAACTCCTACGAGCAGTACTTC

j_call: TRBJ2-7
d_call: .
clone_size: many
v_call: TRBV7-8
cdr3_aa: CASRHPPDVPTRTEF
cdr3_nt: TGTGCCAGCAGGCACCCCCCGGACGTTCCCACCAGGACTGAGTTC

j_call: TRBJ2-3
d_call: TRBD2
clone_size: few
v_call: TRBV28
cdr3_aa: CASSLGTSGVSDTQYF
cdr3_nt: TGTGCCAGCAGTTTAGGGACTAGCGGGGTCTCAGATACGCAGTATTTT

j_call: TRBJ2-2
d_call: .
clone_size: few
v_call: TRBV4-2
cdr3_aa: CASSQEGVGTGELFF
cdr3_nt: TGTGCCAGCAGCCAAGAGGGAGTTGGAACCGGGGAGCTGTTTTTT

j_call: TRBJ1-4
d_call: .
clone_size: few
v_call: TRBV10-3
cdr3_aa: CAIRDNGEKLFF
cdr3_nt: TGTGCCATCAGGGACAATGGTGAAAAACTGTTTTTT

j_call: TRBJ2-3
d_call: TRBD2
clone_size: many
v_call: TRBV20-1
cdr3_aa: CSARGGTNTDTQYF
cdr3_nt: TGCAGTGCTAGAGGTGGGACTAACACAGATACGCAGTATTTT

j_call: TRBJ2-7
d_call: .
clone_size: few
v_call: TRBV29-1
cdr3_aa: CSVEGTDDSYEQYF
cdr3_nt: TGCAGCGTTGAAGGCACAGATGACTCCTACGAGCAGTACTTC

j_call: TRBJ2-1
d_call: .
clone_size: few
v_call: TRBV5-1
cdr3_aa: CASSRAGTDNEQFF
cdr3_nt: TGCGCCAGCAGCAGGGCAGGAACAGACAATGAGCAGTTCTTC

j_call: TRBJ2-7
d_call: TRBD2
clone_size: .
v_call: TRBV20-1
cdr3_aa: CSARDASGSSYEQYF
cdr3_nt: TGCAGTGCTAGAGATGCTAGCGGGAGCTCCTACGAGCAGTACTTC

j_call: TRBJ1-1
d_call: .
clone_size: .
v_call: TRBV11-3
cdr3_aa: CASSRSGRMNTEAFF
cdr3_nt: TGTGCCAGCAGTCGCTCCGGACGGATGAACACTGAAGCTTTCTTT

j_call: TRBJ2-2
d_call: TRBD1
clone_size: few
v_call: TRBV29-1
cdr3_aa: CSVGASTGQGTGELFF
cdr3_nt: TGCAGCGTTGGGGCATCAACGGGACAGGGCACCGGGGAGCTGTTTTTT

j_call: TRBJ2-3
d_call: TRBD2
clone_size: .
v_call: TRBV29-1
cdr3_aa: CSVEDREGDTQYF
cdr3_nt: TGCAGCGTTGAAGATCGGGAGGGAGATACGCAGTATTTT

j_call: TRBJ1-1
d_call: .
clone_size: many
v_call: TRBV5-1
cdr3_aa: CASSLQGSDTEAFF
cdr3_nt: TGCGCCAGCAGCTTACAGGGATCAGACACTGAAGCTTTCTTT

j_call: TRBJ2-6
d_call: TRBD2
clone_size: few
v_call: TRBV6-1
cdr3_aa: CASTREGSPSGANVLTF
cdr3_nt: TGTGCCAGCACCAGGGAGGGGAGCCCCTCTGGGGCCAACGTCCTGACTTTC

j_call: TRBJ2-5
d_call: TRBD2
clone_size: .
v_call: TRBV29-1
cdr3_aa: CSGGRRTSGGIQETQYF
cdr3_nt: TGCAGCGGGGGCCGCCGGACTAGCGGGGGAATACAAGAGACCCAGTACTTC

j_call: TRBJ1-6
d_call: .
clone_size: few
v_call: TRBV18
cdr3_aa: CASSPREGRNSPLHF
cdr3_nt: TGTGCCAGCTCACCCAGGGAAGGAAGGAATTCACCCCTCCACTTT

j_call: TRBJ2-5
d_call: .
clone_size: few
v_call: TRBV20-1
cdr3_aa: CSASEGQQETQYF
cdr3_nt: TGCAGTGCTAGTGAAGGACAGCAAGAGACCCAGTACTTC

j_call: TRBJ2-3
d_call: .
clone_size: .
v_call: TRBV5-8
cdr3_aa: CASSWGGQVVGTDTQYF
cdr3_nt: TGTGCCAGCAGCTGGGGAGGACAGGTTGTAGGCACAGATACGCAGTATTTT

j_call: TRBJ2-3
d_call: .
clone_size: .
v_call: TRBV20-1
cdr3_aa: CSVGGPADTQYF
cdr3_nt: TGCAGTGTAGGAGGGCCCGCAGATACGCAGTATTTT

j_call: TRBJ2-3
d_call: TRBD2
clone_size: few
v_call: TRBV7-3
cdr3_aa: CASSLGTSARTDTQYF
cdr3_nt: TGTGCCAGCAGCCTAGGGACTAGCGCCCGCACAGATACGCAGTATTTT

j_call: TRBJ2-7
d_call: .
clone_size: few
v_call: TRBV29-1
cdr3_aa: CSVASGDFPYEQYF
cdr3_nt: TGCAGCGTTGCCTCGGGGGACTTCCCCTACGAGCAGTACTTC

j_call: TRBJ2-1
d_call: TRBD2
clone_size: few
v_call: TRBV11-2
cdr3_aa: CASTPPRTSYNEQFF
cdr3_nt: TGTGCCAGCACCCCCCCCCGGACTAGTTACAATGAGCAGTTCTTC

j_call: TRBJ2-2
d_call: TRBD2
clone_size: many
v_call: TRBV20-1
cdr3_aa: CSARVPGLGVPGELFF
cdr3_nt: TGCAGTGCTAGAGTACCGGGACTAGGAGTCCCCGGGGAGCTGTTTTTT

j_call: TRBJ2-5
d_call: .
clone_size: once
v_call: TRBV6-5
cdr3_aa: CASGYLWEGKTQYF
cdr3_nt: TGTGCCAGCGGTTACCTTTGGGAAGGGAAGACCCAGTACTTC

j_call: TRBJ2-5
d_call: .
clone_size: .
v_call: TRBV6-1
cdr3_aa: CASRGPTIFQETQYF
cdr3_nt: TGTGCCAGCAGGGGTCCCACAATATTCCAAGAGACCCAGTACTTC

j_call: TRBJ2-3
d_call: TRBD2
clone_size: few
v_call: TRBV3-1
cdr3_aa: CASSHYGLAGVPTDTQYF
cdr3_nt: TGTGCCAGCAGCCATTACGGACTAGCGGGGGTTCCCACAGATACGCAGTATTTT

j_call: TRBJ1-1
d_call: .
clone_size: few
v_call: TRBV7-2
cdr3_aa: CASTPRMNTEAFF
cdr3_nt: TGTGCCAGCACCCCGAGAATGAACACTGAAGCTTTCTTT

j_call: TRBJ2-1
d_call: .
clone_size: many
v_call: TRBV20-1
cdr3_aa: CSARGDKSSYNEQFF
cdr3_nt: TGCAGTGCTAGGGGAGACAAGAGCTCCTACAATGAGCAGTTCTTC

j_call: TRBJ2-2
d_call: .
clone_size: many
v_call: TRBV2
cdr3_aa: CASQEAAGHTGELFF
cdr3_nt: TGTGCCAGCCAAGAAGCGGCGGGACACACCGGGGAGCTGTTTTTT

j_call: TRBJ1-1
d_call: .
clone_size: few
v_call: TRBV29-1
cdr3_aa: CSAQWGTEAFF
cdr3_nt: TGCAGCGCCCAGTGGGGAACTGAAGCTTTCTTT

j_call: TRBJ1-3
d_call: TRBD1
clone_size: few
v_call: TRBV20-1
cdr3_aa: CSAGQGGNTIYF
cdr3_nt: TGCAGTGCTGGACAGGGAGGAAACACCATATATTTT

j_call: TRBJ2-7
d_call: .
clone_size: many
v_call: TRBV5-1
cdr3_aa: CASSLDRSYEQYF
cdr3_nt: TGTGCCAGCAGTTTGGATAGGTCCTACGAGCAGTACTTC

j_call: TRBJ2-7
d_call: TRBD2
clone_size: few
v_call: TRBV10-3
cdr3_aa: CAISESRLAGTYEQYF
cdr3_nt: TGTGCCATCAGTGAGTCCCGACTAGCGGGGACCTACGAGCAGTACTTC

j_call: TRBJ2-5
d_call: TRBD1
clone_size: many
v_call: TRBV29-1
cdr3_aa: CSVGGQGQETQYF
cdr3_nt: TGCAGCGTTGGGGGACAGGGACAAGAGACCCAGTACTTC

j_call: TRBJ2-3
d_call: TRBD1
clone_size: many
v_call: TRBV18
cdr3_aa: CASSTTGSGTDTQYF
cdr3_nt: TGTGCCAGCTCTACGACAGGGTCTGGCACAGATACGCAGTATTTT

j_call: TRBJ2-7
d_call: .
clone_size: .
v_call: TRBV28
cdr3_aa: CASRTGRGPRDEQYF
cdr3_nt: TGTGCCAGCAGAACAGGGCGAGGACCGAGAGACGAGCAGTACTTC

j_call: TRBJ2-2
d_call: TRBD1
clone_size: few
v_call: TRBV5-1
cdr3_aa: CASSFWGQGFSSTGELFF
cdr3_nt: TGCGCCAGCAGCTTTTGGGGACAGGGGTTCTCGAGCACCGGGGAGCTGTTTTTT

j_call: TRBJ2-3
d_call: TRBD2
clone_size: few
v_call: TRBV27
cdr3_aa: CASSRTRPSTDTQYF
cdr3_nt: TGTGCCAGCAGCCGGACTAGACCTAGCACAGATACGCAGTATTTT

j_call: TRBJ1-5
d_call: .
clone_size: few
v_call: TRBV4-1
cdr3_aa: CASSPVRDQPQHF
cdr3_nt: TGCGCCAGCAGCCCGGTTAGGGATCAGCCCCAGCATTTT